Below are 13 T cell receptor beta chains sequenced from a single sample in a study of CD8+CD57+ T cells in acquired aplastic anemia (dated by TCRdb to 2017 to 2018). Expansion of CD8+CD57+ cells had been shown by flow cytometry in the patients chosen for sequencing. Sequencing used an Illumina HiSeq 2000. Genomic DNA was used as template for profiling of TCR beta VDJ combinations and CDR3 sequences. The raw public reads went through TCRdb reprocessing: fastp at Q25, MiXCR clone calling, in-frame beta chains kept. Identical CDR3 proteins give one entry, which carries the most common genes and DNA. Within this sample are 55,000 to 60,000 distinct CDR3 sequences, with around 50% of them counted one time only. The top ten constitute roughly 15% of the sample. The sequencing sample was made of sorted CD4+, CD8+, or CD8+CD57+ T cells (not recorded which) from PBMCs. Receptor source: a human donor with aplastic anemia.

The V call is TRBV15, the J call TRBJ1-2; D unresolved. Trimming cost V 3 bases and J 0 bases, with 11 bases left between them. The CDR3 loop spans 15 amino acids. Germline CDR1 is LNHNV and CDR2 is YYDKDF (reference sequence). The DNA of the CDR3 is TGTGCCACCAGCAGTATTACAGAAACTAACTATGGCTACACCTTC. Protein sequence: CATSSITETNYGYTF.

This sequence joins TRBV7-8 and TRBJ1-4; D is ambiguous. The V end lost 0 bases, the J end lost 2 bases, and 7 bases lay between the germline ends. Germline CDR1 and CDR2: SGHVS and FQNEAQ. The CDR3 spans 15 residues. CDR3 in DNA: TGTGCCAGCAGCTTAGCGGGCAGTACTAATGAAAAACTGTTTTTT. Translating gives CASSLAGSTNEKLFF.

This chain uses TRBV9 with TRBJ2-5, with TRBD2 identical over 8 bases. With 0 bases clipped from V and 2 bases from J, the junction kept 3 bases outside the gene matches. The CDR3 consists of 15 residues. From germline, CDR1 is SGDLS and CDR2 YYNGEE. The CDR3 spells CASSVGSGVQETQYF. The CDR3 DNA is TGTGCCAGCAGCGTAGGTAGCGGGGTTCAAGAGACCCAGTACTTC.

This rearrangement joins TRBV7-2 to TRBJ1-5, with D possibly being TRBD1 (5 bases). V was shortened by 6 bases and J by 9 bases, with 21 bases between the two germline ends. The CDR3 is 15 amino acids. Germline lookup yields CDR1 SGHTA and CDR2 FQGNSA. For the CDR3, the DNA is TGTGCCAGCAGACGGGAGCAGGGAGACGGGTGGCCCCAGCATTTT. The encoded protein is CASRREQGDGWPQHF.

V gene TRBV10-3 combines with J gene TRBJ2-7, with D tentatively TRBD1 (6 bases). Germline loops: CDR1 ENHRY, CDR2 SYGVKD. V lost 11 bases, J lost 2 bases, and 22 bases lay in between. The CDR3 extends over 15 amino acids. CDR3 residues: CASEDRTKLTYEQYF. Here the CDR3 DNA reads TGTGCCTCTGAAGACAGGACGAAGCTTACCTACGAGCAGTACTTC.

For this clonotype: A much bigger clone sits one base away, suggesting this may be a read error. This chain uses TRBV4-3 with TRBJ2-2; D is perhaps TRBD1 (6 bases). The CDR3 consists of 17 residues. The germline V gene encodes CDR1 LGHNA and CDR2 YSLEER. The CDR3 protein is CASSQGETGSNTGELLF. CDR3 nucleotide sequence: TGCGCCAGCAGCCAAGGGGAGACAGGCTCGAACACCGGGGAGCTGCTTTTT.

In its sample, this clonotype was seen many times. The chain employs TRBV20-1 and TRBJ1-2, with D possibly TRBD1 on 6 matching bases. CDR1 and CDR2 from the germline V gene are DFQATT and SNEGSKA (reference sequence). The V end lost 0 bases, the J end lost 10 bases, and 18 bases lay between the germline ends. This CDR3 region has 14 residues. CDR3 nucleotide sequence: TGCAGTGCTAGAGATACAGGGAAGGATTTTCCCTACACCTTC. Protein sequence: CSARDTGKDFPYTF.

This clonotype has more than one count but fewer than ten. This could be a read error, since a much larger clone is one nucleotide away. This chain connects TRBV7-9 to TRBJ1-1, with TRBD1 as a possible D gene (5 bases). This CDR3 comprises 15 residues. Germline CDR1 SEHNR, CDR2 FQNEAQ (reference sequence). The CDR3 region is CASGLVGVEGLEAFF. The CDR3 nucleotides are TGTGCCAGCGGCTTAGTCGGGGTTGAGGGACTTGAAGCTTTCTTT.

This clonotype was seen more than once but under ten times. The chain couples TRBV15 to TRBJ2-1; 8 nucleotides align to TRBD1. Germline V gene data show CDR1 as LNHNV and CDR2 as YYDKDF (reference sequence). J gave up 3 bases and V 5 bases, and 6 bases lay outside the gene matches. The CDR3 length is 15 residues. As DNA, the CDR3 is TGTGCCACCAGCCCAGGGGACAGGTTCTACAATGAGCAGTTCTTC. It codes for CATSPGDRFYNEQFF.

V and J are TRBV2 and TRBJ1-1; TRBD1 is a possible D gene (5 bases). The CDR3 is 14 residues long. Trimming took 9 bases from V and 7 from J, leaving 21 bases between them. Germline assignment: CDR1 SNHLY and CDR2 FYNNEI. CDR3 bases: TGTGCCAGAAGGACAACGGCCACCCAAGATGAAGCTTTCTTT. It specifies CARRTTATQDEAFF.

This chain connects TRBV19 to TRBJ1-2; D gene unclear. The CDR3 is made up of 13 amino acids. Trimming removed 5 bases from V and 8 bases from J, with 15 bases in between. Germline V gene sequence: CDR1 LNHDA, CDR2 SQIVND (reference sequence). The DNA for the CDR3 is TGTGCCAGTAGTCTTTTGGGAATCGGGGGCTACACCTTC. Protein sequence: CASSLLGIGGYTF.

V is TRBV20-1 and J is TRBJ2-7; either TRBD1 or TRBD2 may fit D (6 bases each). Germline V gene sequence: CDR1 DFQATT, CDR2 SNEGSKA (reference sequence). The CDR3 consists of 14 residues. For the CDR3, the DNA is TGCAGTGCTGGAGAGGGGGGAGAGGCCTACGAGCAGTACGTC. Translation gives CSAGEGGEAYEQYV.

By proportion, this clonotype is medium-sized. CDR3 region: CSGGQGHEQYF. CDR3 coding DNA: TGCAGCGGGGGACAGGGCCACGAGCAGTACTTC. The chain joins TRBV29-1 to TRBJ2-7; 9 bases align to TRBD1. CDR1 SQVTM and CDR2 ANQGSEA come from the germline V gene. The CDR3 loop spans 11 amino acids. Trimming removed 7 bases from V and 5 bases from J; junction bases left unmatched: 3.